The sequence of this TCR beta chain was determined in a study of beta chain features in type 1 diabetes. Study-level background: Examination covered almost 110,000,000 sorted cells spanning all samples.

This clone was counted only a few times. Antigen unknown. Expressed TCRB transcripts were sequenced, since all the RNA that had been isolated was reverse transcribed. The method was immunoSEQ multiplex PCR; TCRdb's version includes in-frame clones alone and lacks a portion of them. Of fewer than 400,000 clones in the sample, roughly 8% are singletons; the top ten hold less than 0.5%. Regarding the study as a whole: VDJ junctions from type 1 diabetes patients carried fewer insertions and larger deletions.

The CDR3 covers 16 residues. CDR1 and CDR2 from the germline V gene are SGHRS and YFSETQ. V gave up 4 bases and J gave up 0 bases, with 11 bases separating them. The sample taken for sequencing was central memory CD4+ T cells from blood. The chain has TRBV5-1 and TRBJ2-6; D uncertain. The TCR originated in a woman aged 18 to 35 in good health. The CDR3 spells CASSRVVSSGANVLTF. The DNA for the CDR3 is TGCGCCAGCAGCAGAGTAGTAAGCTCTGGGGCCAACGTCCTGACTTTC.